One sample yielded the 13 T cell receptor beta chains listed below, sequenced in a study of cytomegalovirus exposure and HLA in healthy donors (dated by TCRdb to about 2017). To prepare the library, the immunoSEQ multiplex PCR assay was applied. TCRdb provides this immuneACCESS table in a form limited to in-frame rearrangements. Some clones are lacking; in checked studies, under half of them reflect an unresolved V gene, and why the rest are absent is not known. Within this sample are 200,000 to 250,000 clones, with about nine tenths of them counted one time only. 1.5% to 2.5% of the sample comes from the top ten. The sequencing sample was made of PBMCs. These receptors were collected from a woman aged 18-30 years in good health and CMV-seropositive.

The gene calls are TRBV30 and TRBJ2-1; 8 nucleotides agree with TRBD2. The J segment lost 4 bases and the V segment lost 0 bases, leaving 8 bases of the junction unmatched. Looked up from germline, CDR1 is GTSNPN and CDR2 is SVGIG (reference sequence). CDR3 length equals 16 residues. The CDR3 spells CAWSVRGTSQYNEQFF. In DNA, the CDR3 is TGTGCCTGGAGTGTACGTGGGACTAGTCAATACAATGAGCAGTTCTTC.

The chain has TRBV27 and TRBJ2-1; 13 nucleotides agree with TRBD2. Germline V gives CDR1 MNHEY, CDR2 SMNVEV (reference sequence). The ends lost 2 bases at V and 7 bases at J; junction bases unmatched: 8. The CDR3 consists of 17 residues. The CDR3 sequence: CASSLREGLAGYNEQFF. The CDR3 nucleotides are TGTGCCAGCAGTTTAAGGGAGGGACTAGCGGGATATAATGAGCAGTTCTTC.

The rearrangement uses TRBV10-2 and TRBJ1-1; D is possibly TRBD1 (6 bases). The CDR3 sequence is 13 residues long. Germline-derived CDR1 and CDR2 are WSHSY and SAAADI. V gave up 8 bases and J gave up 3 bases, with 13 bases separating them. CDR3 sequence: CASAGTRHTEAFF. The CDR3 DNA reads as TGCGCCAGCGCCGGGACACGGCACACTGAAGCTTTCTTT.

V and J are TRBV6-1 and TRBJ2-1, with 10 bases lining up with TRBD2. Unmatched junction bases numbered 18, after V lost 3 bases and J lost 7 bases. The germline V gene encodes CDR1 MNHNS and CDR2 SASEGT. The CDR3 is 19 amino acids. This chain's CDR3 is CASSEPGLARELPPNEQFF. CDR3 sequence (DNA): TGTGCCAGCAGTGAGCCGGGACTAGCGAGAGAGCTCCCGCCAAATGAGCAGTTCTTC.

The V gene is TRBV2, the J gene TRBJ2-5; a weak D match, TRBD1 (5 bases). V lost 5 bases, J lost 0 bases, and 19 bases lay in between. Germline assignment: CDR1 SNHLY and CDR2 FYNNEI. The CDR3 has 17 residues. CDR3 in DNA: TGTGCCAGCAGTACAAACTTTAAGATGACAGACCAAGAGACCCAGTACTTC. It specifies CASSTNFKMTDQETQYF.

CDR3 sequence: CASSWTVEAFF. The CDR3 DNA is TGTGCCAGCAGTTGGACAGTTGAAGCTTTCTTT. The chain recombines TRBV28 with TRBJ1-1; D perhaps matches TRBD1 (6 bases). The V end was cut by 4 bases, the J end by 7 bases, with 7 bases between. Germline values: CDR1 MDHEN, CDR2 SYDVKM. The CDR3 is made up of 11 amino acids.

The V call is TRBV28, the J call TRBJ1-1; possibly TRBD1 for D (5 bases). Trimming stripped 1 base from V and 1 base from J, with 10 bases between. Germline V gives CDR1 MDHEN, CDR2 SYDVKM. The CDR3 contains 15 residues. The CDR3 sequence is CASSLSPGGNTEAFF. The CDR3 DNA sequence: TGTGCCAGCAGTTTATCCCCGGGGGGGAACACTGAAGCTTTCTTT.

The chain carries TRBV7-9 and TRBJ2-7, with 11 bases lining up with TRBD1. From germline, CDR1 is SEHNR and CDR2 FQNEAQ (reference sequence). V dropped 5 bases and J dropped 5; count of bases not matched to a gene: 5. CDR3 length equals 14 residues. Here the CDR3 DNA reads TGTGCCAGCAGCATCGGACAGGGGGCTAACGAGCAGTACTTC. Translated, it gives CASSIGQGANEQYF.

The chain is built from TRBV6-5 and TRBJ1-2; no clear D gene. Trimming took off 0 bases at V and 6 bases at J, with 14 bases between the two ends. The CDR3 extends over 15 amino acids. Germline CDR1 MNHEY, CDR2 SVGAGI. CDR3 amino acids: CASSYSPLDSNGYTF. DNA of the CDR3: TGTGCCAGCAGTTACTCGCCTCTGGACTCTAATGGCTACACCTTC.

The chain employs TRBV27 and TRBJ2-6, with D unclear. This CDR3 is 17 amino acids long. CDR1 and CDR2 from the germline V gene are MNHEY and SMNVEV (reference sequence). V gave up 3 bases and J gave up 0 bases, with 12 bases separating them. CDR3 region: CASSLDRPGSGANVLTF. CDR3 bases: TGTGCCAGCAGTTTGGATCGGCCGGGCTCTGGGGCCAACGTCCTGACTTTC.

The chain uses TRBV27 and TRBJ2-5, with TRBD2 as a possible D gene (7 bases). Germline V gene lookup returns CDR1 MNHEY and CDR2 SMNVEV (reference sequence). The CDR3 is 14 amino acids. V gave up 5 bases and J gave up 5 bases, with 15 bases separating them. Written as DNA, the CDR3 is TGTGCCAGCAGTGTAGGGGGGGAATTGGAGACCCAGTACTTC. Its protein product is CASSVGGELETQYF.

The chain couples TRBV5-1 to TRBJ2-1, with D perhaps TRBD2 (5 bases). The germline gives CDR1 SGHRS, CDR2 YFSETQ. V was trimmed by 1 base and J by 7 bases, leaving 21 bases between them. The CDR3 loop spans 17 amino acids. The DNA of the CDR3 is TGCGCCAGCAGCTTGAAGGGAGCAGCCGATTTTCTTAATGAGCAGTTCTTC. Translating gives CASSLKGAADFLNEQFF.

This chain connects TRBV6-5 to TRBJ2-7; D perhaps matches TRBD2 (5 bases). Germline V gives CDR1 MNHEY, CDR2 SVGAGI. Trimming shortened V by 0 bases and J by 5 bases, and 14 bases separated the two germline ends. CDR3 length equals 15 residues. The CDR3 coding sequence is TGTGCCAGCAGTTACTCGTCGGGGTCCCCCCACGAGCAGTACTTC. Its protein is CASSYSSGSPHEQYF.